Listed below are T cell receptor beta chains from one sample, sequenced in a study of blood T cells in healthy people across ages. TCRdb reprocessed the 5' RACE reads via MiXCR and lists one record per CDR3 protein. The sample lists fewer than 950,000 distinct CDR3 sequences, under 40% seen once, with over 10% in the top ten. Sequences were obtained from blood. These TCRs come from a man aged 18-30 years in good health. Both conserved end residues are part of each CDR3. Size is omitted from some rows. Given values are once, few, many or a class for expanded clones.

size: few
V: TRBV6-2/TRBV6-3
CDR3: CASSYSGGESYEQYF

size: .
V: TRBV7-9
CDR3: CTSSAGTEQFTDTQYF

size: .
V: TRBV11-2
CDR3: CVSSPEYEQYF

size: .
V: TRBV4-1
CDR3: CASSQWHSLYNEQFF

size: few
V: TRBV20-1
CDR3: CSASGTESFF

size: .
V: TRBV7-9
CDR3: CATSPSGTGSYTQYF

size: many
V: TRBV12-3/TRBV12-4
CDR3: CASSLTAWSDRSLYEQYF

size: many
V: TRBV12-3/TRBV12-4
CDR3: CASSFLGTANTEAFF

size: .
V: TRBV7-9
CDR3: CASNFEETQYF

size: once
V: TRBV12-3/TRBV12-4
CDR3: CASSLLPGGRGTQFF

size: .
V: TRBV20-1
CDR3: CSARPWRTHEQFF

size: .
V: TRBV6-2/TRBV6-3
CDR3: CAIGQGKAGANVLTF

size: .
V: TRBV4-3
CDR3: CASSVHRDANYGYTF

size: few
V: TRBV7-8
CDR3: CASSSLWGSIDTQYF

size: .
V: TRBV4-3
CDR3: CASSQENIRKPGGYTF

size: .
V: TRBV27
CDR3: CASRPSTGISSPLHF

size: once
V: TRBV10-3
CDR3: CAISTNSGSHNEQYF